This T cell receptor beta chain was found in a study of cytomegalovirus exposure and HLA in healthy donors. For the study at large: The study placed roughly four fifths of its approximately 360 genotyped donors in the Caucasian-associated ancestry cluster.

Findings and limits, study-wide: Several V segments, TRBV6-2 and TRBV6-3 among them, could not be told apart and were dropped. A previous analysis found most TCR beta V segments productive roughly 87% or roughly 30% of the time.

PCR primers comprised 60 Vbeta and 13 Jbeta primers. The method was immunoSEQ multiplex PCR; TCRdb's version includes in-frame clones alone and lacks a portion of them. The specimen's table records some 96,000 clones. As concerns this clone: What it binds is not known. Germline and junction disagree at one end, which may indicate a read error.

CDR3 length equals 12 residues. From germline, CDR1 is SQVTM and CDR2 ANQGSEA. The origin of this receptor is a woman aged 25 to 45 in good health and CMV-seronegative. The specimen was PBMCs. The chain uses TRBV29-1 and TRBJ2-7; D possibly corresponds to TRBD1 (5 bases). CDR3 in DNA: TGCAGCGTTGAAGGAGGTAGCCAGGGCCGAAACTTC. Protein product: CSVEGGSQGRNF.